One sample yielded the 26 T cell receptor beta chains listed below, sequenced in a study of CD8+CD57+ T cells in acquired aplastic anemia. An expansion of CD8+CD57+ cells by flow cytometry had been shown in patients chosen for sequencing. Genomic DNA provided the template from which TCR beta VDJ and CDR3 profiles were obtained. TCRdb re-called the reads through MiXCR, storing one row per CDR3 protein. The repertoire includes approximately 150,000 distinct CDR3 sequences, 40% to 50% of them detected once, and under 1.2% sits in the top ten. Sequenced: sorted CD4+, CD8+, or CD8+CD57+ T cells (not recorded which) from PBMCs. The source is a human donor with aplastic anemia.

V gene TRBV10-2 combines with J gene TRBJ1-6; 7 nucleotides match TRBD1. Germline-derived CDR1 and CDR2 are WSHSY and SAAADI. The CDR3 runs to 15 residues. The V segment lost 3 bases and the J segment 7 bases; nucleotides outside the gene matches: 6. The CDR3 DNA reads TGCGCCAGCAGTGAAGGGAGGGGGCCGAATTCACCCCTCCACTTT. This gives the protein CASSEGRGPNSPLHF.

This clonotype has a count of ten or more. The CDR3 here is CASSYRTDYGYTF. For the CDR3, the DNA is TGTGCCAGTAGTTATAGGACAGACTATGGCTACACCTTC. The rearrangement uses TRBV19 and TRBJ1-2; D might be TRBD1 (6 bases). Germline V lookup: CDR1 LNHDA, CDR2 SQIVND (reference sequence). The CDR3 contains 13 residues. The ends were cut back, 5 bases at V and 3 bases at J, with 10 bases in the middle.

This clonotype has a handful of counts. The chain carries TRBV19 and TRBJ1-2; D call uncertain. Per the germline V gene, CDR1 is LNHDA and CDR2 is SQIVND (reference sequence). V shed 3 bases and J shed 2 bases, with 10 bases lying between them. The CDR3 is made up of 14 amino acids. This chain's CDR3 is CASSIGPYNYGYTF. In DNA form, the CDR3 reads TGTGCCAGTAGTATTGGTCCGTACAACTATGGCTACACCTTC.

In its sample, this clonotype was seen many times. This chain connects TRBV20-1 to TRBJ2-7, with D perhaps matching TRBD1 or TRBD2 (6 bases each). The CDR3 is 13 residues long. Per germline, CDR1 DFQATT and CDR2 SNEGSKA (reference sequence). Trimming stripped 6 bases from V and 6 bases from J, with 18 bases between. CDR3 in DNA: TGCAGTGCCGAGGGGGGACTGGTCCGCGAGCAGTACTTC. This sequence encodes CSAEGGLVREQYF.

V and J are TRBV20-1 and TRBJ2-7, with 10 bases that match TRBD1. The CDR3 spans 13 residues. The germline V gene encodes CDR1 DFQATT and CDR2 SNEGSKA (reference sequence). J lost 13 bases, V lost 1 base, and 10 bases had no gene match. The CDR3 loop is CSARVPQDRGLYF. The CDR3 nucleotides are TGCAGTGCTAGAGTACCCCAGGACAGGGGGTTATACTTC.

The V and J genes are TRBV5-4 and TRBJ1-3, with TRBD1 as a possible D gene (6 bases). Per germline, CDR1 SGHNT and CDR2 YYREEE (reference sequence). The CDR3 extends over 15 amino acids. Trimming shortened V by 4 bases and J by 5 bases, and 16 bases separated the two germline ends. Here the CDR3 DNA reads TGTGCCAGCAGCCCTCGCGGGGGCCAGCGAAACACCATATATTTT. It specifies CASSPRGGQRNTIYF.

The chain has TRBV20-1 and TRBJ1-4, with 11 bases that match TRBD1. Trimming cost V 4 bases and J 7 bases; bases outside gene matches: 14. CDR1 DFQATT and CDR2 SNEGSKA come from the germline V gene (reference sequence). The CDR3 runs 17 residues. CDR3 protein: CSAIGRGQGVTSEKLFF. For the CDR3, the DNA is TGCAGTGCTATCGGTAGGGGACAGGGGGTTACCTCTGAAAAACTGTTTTTT.

This clonotype came up once. This sequence joins TRBV3-1 and TRBJ2-1; TRBD1 matches at 10 bases. CDR1 LGHDT and CDR2 YNNKEL come from the germline V gene (reference sequence). Losses at the gene ends were 5 bases for V and 6 bases for J; bases not matched to a gene: 4. This CDR3 has 14 residues. CDR3 sequence reads: CASSSRQGANEQFF. Written as DNA, the CDR3 is TGTGCCAGCAGCTCCAGACAGGGGGCCAATGAGCAGTTCTTC.

This clonotype showed up many times. The chain carries TRBV25-1 and TRBJ2-2; D is unclear. The CDR3 is 14 residues long. Trimming removed 7 bases from V and 2 bases from J, with 11 bases in between. Germline CDR1 is MGHDK and CDR2 is SYGVNS. The CDR3 is CASTPTGNTGELFF. CDR3 in DNA: TGTGCCAGCACCCCCACGGGTAACACCGGGGAGCTGTTTTTT.

This clonotype was found many times. J is TRBJ1-2 and V is TRBV6-1, with a weak D call TRBD1 (5 bases). With 6 bases removed from V and 4 bases from J, the gap between germline ends came to 15 bases. The CDR3 is 14 residues long. Germline lookup yields CDR1 MNHNS and CDR2 SASEGT. In nucleotides, the CDR3 is TGTGCCAGCAGCGACGGGACCGACCTCTATGGCTACACCTTC. It encodes CASSDGTDLYGYTF.

Details on this clonotype: A much larger clonotype is one base distant, so this may be a read error. The chain is built from TRBV20-1 and TRBJ2-3; 8 bases align to TRBD2. Looked up from germline, CDR1 is DFQATT and CDR2 is SNEGSKA (reference sequence). The CDR3 extends over 15 amino acids. The ends lost 1 base at V and 5 bases at J; junction bases unmatched: 8. The CDR3 region has the DNA TGCAGTGCTAGAGCCGGGGGGGGTTTAATAGATACGCAGTATTTT. This sequence encodes CSARAGGGLIDTQYF.

A remark on this clonotype: This sequence may be a read error, since a much larger clone differs from it by one base. The CDR3 DNA reads as TGCAGTGCTAGACCGGGACGGGGGTTTATCAACAATGAGAAGTTCTTC. It yields the protein CSARPGRGFINNEKFF. V usage is TRBV20-1 and J usage is TRBJ2-1; D may be TRBD2 (6 bases). Germline CDR1 and CDR2: DFQATT and SNEGSKA (reference sequence). The CDR3 sequence is 16 residues long.

The CDR3 DNA reads as TGTGCCAGTAGTATGGGACTAGCGCGTTGGTACGAGCAGTACTTC. Translated, it gives CASSMGLARWYEQYF. The rearrangement links TRBV19 to TRBJ2-7; TRBD2 matches at 10 bases. Unmatched junction bases numbered 6, after V lost 3 bases and J lost 4 bases. The CDR3 is 15 amino acids. CDR1 and CDR2 from the germline V gene are LNHDA and SQIVND (reference sequence).

The rearrangement uses TRBV29-1 and TRBJ1-2; the D is unclear. V gave up 7 bases and J gave up 0 bases, with 15 bases separating them. Germline-derived CDR1 and CDR2 are SQVTM and ANQGSEA. The CDR3 spans 14 residues. The CDR3 protein is CSAESGFPNYGYTF. CDR3 bases: TGCAGCGCGGAGAGTGGGTTCCCTAACTATGGCTACACCTTC.

This clonotype was observed a handful of times. The gene calls are TRBV3-1 and TRBJ1-1; 7 bases align to TRBD1. Germline assignment: CDR1 LGHDT and CDR2 YNNKEL (reference sequence). The CDR3 is made up of 16 amino acids. Trimming at V came to 4 bases and at J to 3 bases, leaving 11 bases not matched to a gene. CDR3 sequence (DNA): TGTGCCAGCAGCCGGACAGGAGATAGAAGGGACACTGAAGCTTTCTTT. It translates to CASSRTGDRRDTEAFF.

This clonotype was detected many times. The V call is TRBV12-5, the J call TRBJ1-2; D is unclear. Trimming removed 6 bases at V and 10 bases at J, with 3 bases between. CDR1 and CDR2 (germline): LGHNT, FRNRAP. The CDR3 runs to 8 residues. The CDR3 protein is CASGLYTF. CDR3 coding DNA: TGTGCTAGTGGCCTCTACACCTTC. The whole variable domain, filled in from reference TRBV12-5 and TRBJ1-2, reads DARVTQTPRHKVTEMGQEVTMRCQPILGHNTVFWYRQTMMQGLELLAYFRNRAPLDDSGMPKDRFSAEMPDATLATLKIQPSEPRDSAVYFCASGLYTFGSGTRLTVV.

The rearrangement joins TRBV11-2 to TRBJ2-1; the D is unclear. CDR1 is SGHAT and CDR2 is FQNNGV in the germline V gene. This CDR3 region has 18 residues. Trimming removed 5 bases from V and 3 bases from J, with 23 bases in between. The CDR3 DNA follows: TGTGCCAGCAGCCCCTTAGGCGGTACTGCGAATGGCTACAATGAGCAGTTCTTC. Its protein product is CASSPLGGTANGYNEQFF.

This clonotype was detected many times. This sequence joins TRBV6-1 and TRBJ1-2; a possible D gene is TRBD1 (6 bases). Germline loops: CDR1 MNHNS, CDR2 SASEGT. The CDR3 is 15 amino acids. Trimming pared 0 bases from V and 3 bases from J, leaving 11 bases between. The CDR3 bases are TGTGCCAGCAGTGAAGCGTTCCCAGGGGACTATGGCTACACCTTC. Its protein product is CASSEAFPGDYGYTF.

The chain has TRBV28 and TRBJ2-7; 11 bases are shared with TRBD2. From germline, CDR1 is MDHEN and CDR2 SYDVKM. The length of the CDR3 is 15 residues. V trimming: 6 bases; J trimming: 0 bases; junction bases outside the gene matches: 4. CDR3 coding DNA: TGTGCCAGCAGGTCGACTAGCGGGGTCTCCTACGAGCAGTACTTC. Protein sequence: CASRSTSGVSYEQYF.

The CDR3 DNA follows: TGTGCCAGCAGTCCTCGGTCAGGGGTTTCCTACAATGAGCAGTTCTTC. Translation: CASSPRSGVSYNEQFF. The V gene is TRBV2, the J gene TRBJ2-1, with D maybe TRBD1 (6 bases). V was shortened by 5 bases and J by 1 base, with 15 bases between the two germline ends. CDR1 and CDR2 from the germline V gene are SNHLY and FYNNEI. The CDR3 sequence is 16 residues long.

This clonotype was picked up a small number of times. This chain joins TRBV29-1 and TRBJ2-7, with D perhaps assigned TRBD1 or TRBD2 (5 bases each). The V end was cut by 4 bases, the J end by 5 bases, with 24 bases between. CDR1 and CDR2 from the germline V gene are SQVTM and ANQGSEA. The length of the CDR3 is 16 residues. CDR3 nucleotide sequence: TGCAGCGTTGGAGTTGCGTGGGGGTCAACCCACCACGAGCAGTACTTC. This gives the protein CSVGVAWGSTHHEQYF.

The V gene is TRBV29-1, the J gene TRBJ1-1, with TRBD1 matching 8 bases. The V and J ends lost 3 bases and 4 bases, in that order; junction bases with no gene match: 7. Germline V gene lookup returns CDR1 SQVTM and CDR2 ANQGSEA. The CDR3 has 14 amino acids. CDR3 nucleotide sequence: TGCAGCGTTGACCCTAAAACAGGGGGCACTGAAGCTTTCTTT. Amino acid sequence: CSVDPKTGGTEAFF.

The chain has TRBV24-1 and TRBJ1-2; 8 bases are a match to TRBD1. Germline V lookup: CDR1 KGHDR, CDR2 SFDVKD. This CDR3 comprises 16 residues. V was pared by 4 bases and J by 3 bases, with 9 bases of the junction left unmatched. CDR3 in amino acids: CATSDPGQGGDYGYTF. Here the CDR3 DNA reads TGTGCCACCAGTGACCCTGGACAGGGAGGAGACTATGGCTACACCTTC.

The chain carries TRBV20-1 and TRBJ2-3, with D tentatively TRBD2 (5 bases). The CDR3 length is 13 residues. The germline V and J ends were trimmed by 5 bases and 1 base, with 10 bases remaining between them. Germline CDR1 DFQATT, CDR2 SNEGSKA (reference sequence). The DNA for the CDR3 is TGCAGTGCTGAGAGGACTGGCACAGATACGCAGTATTTT. Translated: CSAERTGTDTQYF.

This clonotype has just one count. The V and J genes are TRBV5-1 and TRBJ2-7; D remains ambiguous. This CDR3 comprises 15 residues. CDR1 SGHRS and CDR2 YFSETQ come from the germline V gene. V dropped 0 bases and J dropped 4 bases, with 14 bases sitting between them. The CDR3 DNA reads TGCGCCAGCAGCTTGGCCCAGGCAGCCTCGTACGAGCAGTACTTC. It encodes CASSLAQAASYEQYF.

In its sample, this clonotype was seen many times. The V and J genes are TRBV20-1 and TRBJ2-7, with 7 bases identical to TRBD1. The CDR3 contains 14 residues. Germline values: CDR1 DFQATT, CDR2 SNEGSKA (reference sequence). Trimming cost V 6 bases and J 3 bases; bases outside gene matches: 11. The CDR3 DNA reads as TGCAGTGCCGACGACGGGGACAGAAACTACGAGCAGTACTTC. The encoded protein is CSADDGDRNYEQYF.